This T cell receptor (beta chain) was obtained from a study of blood T cell repertoires in COVID-19. Assay used: immunoSEQ multiplex PCR; TCRdb lists only in-frame clones, some missing. In the table there are 45,000 to 55,000 clones, around 65% of which are singletons. The V end lost 2 bases, the J end lost 4 bases, and 11 bases lay between the germline ends. The CDR3 runs to 14 residues. Germline CDR1 ENHRY, CDR2 SYGVKD. The receptor's source is a woman in her 70s with acute or convalescent COVID-19. Sequenced sample: peripheral blood. The V call is TRBV10-3, the J call TRBJ1-1; D might be TRBD1 (5 bases). The CDR3 spells CAISEVAGRTEAFF. CDR3 bases: TGTGCCATCAGTGAGGTGGCAGGGCGCACTGAAGCTTTCTTT.